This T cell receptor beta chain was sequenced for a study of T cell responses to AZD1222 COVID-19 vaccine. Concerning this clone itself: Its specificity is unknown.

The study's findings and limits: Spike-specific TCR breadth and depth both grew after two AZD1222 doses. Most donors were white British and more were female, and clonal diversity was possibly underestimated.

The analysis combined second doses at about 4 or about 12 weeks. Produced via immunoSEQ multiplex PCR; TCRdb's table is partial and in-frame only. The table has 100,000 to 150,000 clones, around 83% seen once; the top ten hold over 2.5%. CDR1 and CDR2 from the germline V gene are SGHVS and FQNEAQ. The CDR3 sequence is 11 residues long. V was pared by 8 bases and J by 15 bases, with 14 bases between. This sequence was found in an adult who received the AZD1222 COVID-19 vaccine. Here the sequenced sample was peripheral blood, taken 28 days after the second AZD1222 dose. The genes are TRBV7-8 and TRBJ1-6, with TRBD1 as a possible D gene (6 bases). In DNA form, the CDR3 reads TGTGCCAGCGGCACAGGGCTGTTCCTCCACTTT. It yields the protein CASGTGLFLHF.